This T cell receptor beta chain was profiled in a study of OX40 agonist ivuxolimab in advanced cancers. With 4 bases clipped from V and 5 bases from J, the junction kept 2 bases outside the gene matches. The CDR3 totals 13 residues. The germline V gene has CDR1 SQVTM and CDR2 ANQGSEA. Remarks on this clone: Its cognate antigen is unknown.

Only in-frame clones appear in the TCRdb table, and some are missing; sequencing was by immunoSEQ multiplex PCR. The data show roughly 48,000 clones, just under 90% seen once. Findings of the study overall: At 0.1-3.0 mg/kg, partial responders had clonal expansion among the lowest observed.

Samples were taken at baseline and on day 1 of cycles 4 and 7. The V and J genes are TRBV29-1 and TRBJ2-2, with 9 bases lining up with TRBD1. The sample in question was CD4+ or CD8+ T cells sorted from blood, obtained in a trial of the OX40 agonist ivuxolimab. The source is an adult with an advanced solid tumor such as melanoma, head and neck, liver or kidney cancer. CDR3 in DNA: TGCAGCGTTGGGACAGGGGAAACCGGGGAGCTGTTTTTT. As protein: CSVGTGETGELFF.